The 11 T cell receptor beta chains below all came from one sample that was sequenced in a study of blood T cell repertoires in COVID-19. Sequencing was performed with immunoSEQ multiplex PCR; in TCRdb, only in-frame clones are kept and a portion is missing. The sample yields 140,000 to 150,000 clones, approximately 81% seen once. The sequencing sample was made of peripheral blood. Receptors were obtained from a human donor in a cohort sampled during active COVID-19.

This chain uses TRBV19 with TRBJ1-5, with D perhaps TRBD1 (5 bases). In germline, CDR1 is LNHDA, CDR2 SQIVND (reference sequence). V was shortened by 0 bases and J by 9 bases, with 15 bases between the two germline ends. CDR3 length equals 15 residues. The CDR3 sequence: CASSIDNVGRSPQHF. The CDR3 coding sequence is TGTGCCAGTAGTATAGATAATGTGGGGCGTTCGCCCCAGCATTTT. The whole variable domain, remainder taken from reference TRBV19 and TRBJ1-5, is DGGITQSPKYLFRKEGQNVTLSCEQNLNHDAMYWYRQDPGQGLRLIYYSQIVNDFQKGDIAEGYSVSREKKESFPLTVTSAQKNPTAFYLCASSIDNVGRSPQHFGDGTRLSIL.

V usage is TRBV20-1 and J usage is TRBJ1-5, with D possibly TRBD1 on 6 matching bases. The CDR3 contains 17 residues. V gave up 3 bases and J gave up 0 bases, with 18 bases separating them. Germline CDR1 DFQATT, CDR2 SNEGSKA (reference sequence). CDR3: CSASRIRDMHSNQPQHF. The CDR3 nucleotides read TGCAGTGCTAGTCGAATCCGGGACATGCATAGCAATCAGCCCCAGCATTTT.

This clone came up a few times. This chain connects TRBV5-1 to TRBJ2-7; TRBD2 matches at 7 bases. V was pared by 0 bases and J by 4 bases, with 7 bases of the junction left unmatched. The CDR3 consists of 15 residues. The germline V gene encodes CDR1 SGHRS and CDR2 YFSETQ. CDR3 region: CASSLAGGGPYEQYF. CDR3 coding DNA: TGCGCCAGCAGCTTGGCGGGGGGAGGGCCTTACGAGCAGTACTTC.

V and J are TRBV19 and TRBJ2-2, with 9 positions matching TRBD1. The CDR3 runs 17 residues. Germline V gives CDR1 LNHDA, CDR2 SQIVND (reference sequence). V lost 3 bases and J lost 0; bases outside the gene matches: 5. The CDR3 DNA follows: TGTGCCAGTAGTATCCGACAGGGGGTTGCGAACACCGGGGAGCTGTTTTTT. Translating it yields CASSIRQGVANTGELFF.

Note on this clone: This CDR3 is also generated by other DNA sequences in the sample. The chain has TRBV3-1 (or the pseudogene TRBV3-2) and TRBJ1-3; tentative D call: TRBD1 (5 bases). The germline V gene has CDR1 LGHDT and CDR2 YNNKEL (reference sequence). The CDR3 totals 15 residues. Deletions cut 4 bases from V and 0 bases from J, with 10 bases between. The CDR3 region is CASSRGTASGNTIYF. CDR3 nucleotide sequence: TGTGCCAGCAGCCGCGGGACGGCCTCTGGAAACACCATATATTTT.

The V and J genes are TRBV7-8 and TRBJ2-5, with a possible D match to TRBD1 (5 bases). The germline V gene encodes CDR1 SGHVS and CDR2 FQNEAQ. This CDR3 contains 14 residues. V dropped 5 bases and J dropped 3 bases, with 13 bases sitting between them. CDR3 residues: CASSPRQYKETQYF. As DNA, the CDR3 is TGTGCCAGCAGCCCCCGACAGTACAAAGAGACCCAGTACTTC.

V gene TRBV9 combines with J gene TRBJ2-1; 10 bases fit TRBD2. The CDR3 covers 15 residues. The J segment lost 1 base and the V segment lost 4 bases, leaving 2 bases of the junction unmatched. Germline CDR1 SGDLS, CDR2 YYNGEE. CDR3 nucleotides: TGTGCCAGCAGCCTAGCGGGAGATTCCTACAATGAGCAGTTCTTC. As protein: CASSLAGDSYNEQFF.

The genes are TRBV4-2 and TRBJ2-7, with 8 positions matching TRBD2. This CDR3 spans 16 amino acids. Germline V CDR1 and CDR2: LGHNA, YNFKEQ. The ends lost 0 bases at V and 10 bases at J; junction bases unmatched: 14. The chain's CDR3 is CASSQDEREGRWVQYF. DNA for the CDR3: TGTGCCAGCAGCCAAGACGAACGGGAGGGCCGTTGGGTACAGTACTTC.

The chain employs TRBV19 and TRBJ2-1, with 13 positions matching TRBD2. V lost 3 bases, J lost 2 bases, and 1 base stayed unmatched. The CDR3 contains 16 residues. Germline assignment: CDR1 LNHDA and CDR2 SQIVND (reference sequence). Here the CDR3 reads CASSMGTSGTYNEQFF. The CDR3 nucleotides read TGTGCCAGTAGTATGGGGACTAGCGGGACCTACAATGAGCAGTTCTTC.

The chain uses TRBV28 and TRBJ1-2; a possible D gene is TRBD1 (5 bases). Germline V gene data show CDR1 as MDHEN and CDR2 as SYDVKM. The CDR3 is made up of 15 amino acids. V lost 5 bases, J lost 4 bases, and 17 bases lay in between. DNA for the CDR3: TGTGCCAGCAGTCAGCGGGACCGGACGCCCTATGGCTACACCTTC. Its translation is CASSQRDRTPYGYTF.

V is TRBV4-1 and J is TRBJ2-6, with 10 bases lining up with TRBD1. The CDR3 has 19 residues. V lost 1 base to trimming and J lost 1 base; unmatched junction nucleotides: 7. Germline loops: CDR1 MGHRA, CDR2 YSYEKL. The CDR3: CASSQALGQGGSGANVLTF. The CDR3 DNA reads TGCGCCAGCAGCCAAGCCCTAGGACAGGGGGGATCTGGGGCCAACGTCCTGACTTTC.